The 24 T cell receptor beta chains below all came from one sample that was sequenced in a study of blood T cell repertoires in COVID-19. The protocol was immunoSEQ multiplex PCR, while the TCRdb copy is restricted to in-frame clones and leaves out a portion. In the table there are 130,000 or so clones, 81% of which are singletons. The sequenced sample was peripheral blood. These receptors all stem from a woman aged 60-75 years with active or convalescent COVID-19.

A few counts support this clone. The CDR3 DNA reads as TGTGCCAGCAGTTTAGGCGGGAACTCTGGAAACACCATATATTTT. This codes for CASSLGGNSGNTIYF. The chain is built from TRBV28 and TRBJ1-3; no clear D. This CDR3 is 15 amino acids long. Trimming shortened V by 2 bases and J by 0 bases, and 8 bases separated the two germline ends. Per germline, CDR1 MDHEN and CDR2 SYDVKM.

In nucleotides, the CDR3 is TGTGCCAGCAGTTACTCGATAGGGGAGGGTGGAAACACCATATATTTT. Translated, it gives CASSYSIGEGGNTIYF. J is TRBJ1-3 and V is TRBV6-5, with D tentatively TRBD1 (5 bases). The CDR3 runs to 16 residues. With 0 bases removed from V and 3 bases from J, the gap between germline ends came to 12 bases. Germline CDR1 and CDR2: MNHEY and SVGAGI.

This clone was seen only once. V is TRBV6-5 and J is TRBJ2-5; 12 positions agree with TRBD2. V was clipped by 8 bases and J by 5 bases; unmatched bases: 6. The CDR3 contains 14 residues. The germline V gene encodes CDR1 MNHEY and CDR2 SVGAGI. DNA of the CDR3: TGTGCCAGCTCTAGCGGGGGGGCTGGGGAGACCCAGTACTTC. It is translated as CASSSGGAGETQYF.

The gene calls are TRBV18 and TRBJ1-3; no definite D call. V lost 2 bases, J lost 4 bases, and 18 bases lay in between. Germline V lookup: CDR1 KGHSH, CDR2 LQKENI. This CDR3 is built from 17 residues. The CDR3, as DNA: TGTGCCAGCTCACCAGAGAGGTTTCATAACTCCGGAAACACCATATATTTT. Protein: CASSPERFHNSGNTIYF.

This chain connects TRBV27 to TRBJ2-7; tentative D call: TRBD2 (5 bases). CDR1 and CDR2 (germline): MNHEY, SMNVEV (reference sequence). CDR3 length equals 13 residues. V lost 6 bases, J lost 4 bases, and 13 bases lay in between. CDR3 protein: CASSEGVIYEQYF. In nucleotides, the CDR3 is TGTGCCAGCAGCGAGGGAGTAATTTACGAGCAGTACTTC.

The chain combines TRBV29-1 with TRBJ2-3, with 7 nucleotides matching TRBD2. The germline V gene encodes CDR1 SQVTM and CDR2 ANQGSEA. The CDR3 extends over 14 amino acids. V gave up 0 bases and J gave up 5 bases; unmatched junction bases: 5. Here the CDR3 DNA reads TGCAGCGTTGAAGAGGGAGGGGTAAGAGATACGCAGTATTTT. Amino acids: CSVEEGGVRDTQYF.

This rearrangement joins TRBV28 to TRBJ2-4; unclear D gene. The CDR3 length is 14 residues. Germline V gene data show CDR1 as MDHEN and CDR2 as SYDVKM. The ends were cut back, 6 bases at V and 6 bases at J, with 15 bases in the middle. CDR3 DNA sequence: TGTGCCAGCAGCCCCAGGCAGAACCTAAACATTCAGTACTTC. Protein product: CASSPRQNLNIQYF.

V and J are TRBV5-5 and TRBJ2-3; 7 bases agree with TRBD1. V was clipped by 4 bases and J by 6 bases; unmatched bases: 8. Per the germline V gene, CDR1 is SGHKS and CDR2 is YYEKEE (reference sequence). There are 14 residues in the CDR3. For the CDR3, the DNA is TGTGCCAGCAGCCTTACAGGGGTTGTTGATACGCAGTATTTT. Protein product: CASSLTGVVDTQYF.

The chain is built from TRBV5-5 and TRBJ2-2; perhaps TRBD2 as D (6 bases). The V and J ends lost 4 bases and 4 bases respectively, with 17 bases between them. Germline V gives CDR1 SGHKS, CDR2 YYEKEE (reference sequence). The CDR3 loop spans 16 amino acids. The CDR3 nucleotides are TGTGCCAGCAGCGTCCCGGGACTTCCCCCCACCGGGGAGCTGTTTTTT. This sequence encodes CASSVPGLPPTGELFF. Drawing the rest from reference TRBV5-5 and TRBJ2-2, the complete variable domain is DAGVTQSPTHLIKTRGQQVTLRCSPISGHKSVSWYQQVLGQGPQFIFQYYEKEERGRGNFPDRFSARQFPNYSSELNVNALLLGDSALYLCASSVPGLPPTGELFFGEGSRLTVL.

This rearrangement joins TRBV6-5 to TRBJ2-7; possibly TRBD1 for D (7 bases). V was shortened by 5 bases and J by 6 bases, with 17 bases between the two germline ends. This CDR3 is built from 14 residues. CDR1 and CDR2 (germline): MNHEY, SVGAGI. This CDR3 is CASSPTGSRGEQYV. DNA of the CDR3: TGTGCCAGCAGTCCGACAGGGTCGCGGGGCGAGCAGTACGTC.

This chain connects TRBV10-3 to TRBJ1-1; no firm D call. Between the trimmed V and J ends, which lost 3 bases and 0 bases, there was a span of 5 bases. This CDR3 spans 13 amino acids. Per germline, CDR1 ENHRY and CDR2 SYGVKD. The CDR3 nucleotides are TGTGCCATCAGTGAAACGGTGAACACTGAAGCTTTCTTT. This gives the protein CAISETVNTEAFF.

This chain links TRBV6-6 with TRBJ1-5; 9 nucleotides agree with TRBD1. V dropped 9 bases and J dropped 7; count of bases not matched to a gene: 10. Germline V gene lookup returns CDR1 MNHNY and CDR2 SVGAGI (reference sequence). CDR3 length: 14 amino acids. The CDR3 sequence: CASTGTGIEQPQHF. The CDR3 nucleotides read TGTGCCAGTACCGGGACAGGGATAGAACAGCCCCAGCATTTT.

This sequence joins TRBV6-2 or TRBV6-3 and TRBJ1-4, with D hard to call. This CDR3 is built from 16 residues. The V gene lost 5 bases and the J gene lost 5 bases, with 18 bases spanning the gap. The V gene's germline CDR1 is MNHEY and CDR2 SVGEGT. This CDR3 reads CASSGMVGRINEKLFF. The DNA of the CDR3 is TGTGCCAGCAGTGGAATGGTGGGCCGGATAAATGAAAAACTGTTTTTT.

This clone was seen more than once but under ten times. V gene TRBV7-3 combines with J gene TRBJ2-1, with TRBD2 matching 7 bases. Germline CDR1 reads SGHTA; CDR2 reads FQGTGA. The CDR3 is made up of 13 amino acids. The V and J ends lost 3 bases and 9 bases, in that order; junction bases with no gene match: 5. The CDR3 nucleotides read TGTGCCAGCAGCTTCCAGCGGGAAACTGAGCAGTTCTTC. Translated, it gives CASSFQRETEQFF.

A note on this clone: Other DNA sequences within the sample encode an identical CDR3. This chain joins TRBV6-2 or TRBV6-3 and TRBJ1-1, with 7 nucleotides matching TRBD1. The germline V gene encodes CDR1 MNHEY and CDR2 SVGEGT. The V and J ends lost 2 bases and 3 bases, in that order; junction bases with no gene match: 3. This CDR3 is 14 amino acids long. In DNA, the CDR3 is TGTGCCAGCAGTTACGAGGGGGCGTACACTGAAGCTTTCTTT. The encoded protein is CASSYEGAYTEAFF.

The CDR3 sequence is CASNPTSSTDTQYF. CDR3 DNA sequence: TGTGCCAGTAATCCGACTAGCAGCACAGATACGCAGTATTTT. The V and J genes are TRBV19 and TRBJ2-3; TRBD2 matches at 7 bases. Trimming took 7 bases from V and 0 from J; bases not matched to a gene: 4. Germline-derived CDR1 and CDR2 are LNHDA and SQIVND (reference sequence). The CDR3 sequence is 14 residues long. Variable domain in full (rest from reference TRBV19 and TRBJ2-3): DGGITQSPKYLFRKEGQNVTLSCEQNLNHDAMYWYRQDPGQGLRLIYYSQIVNDFQKGDIAEGYSVSREKKESFPLTVTSAQKNPTAFYLCASNPTSSTDTQYFGPGTRLTVL.

The rearrangement links TRBV2 to TRBJ2-3, with 7 bases aligning to TRBD1. J lost 4 bases, V lost 7 bases, and 8 bases had no gene match. Germline lookup yields CDR1 SNHLY and CDR2 FYNNEI. The CDR3 totals 14 residues. The CDR3: CASNQDRSSDTQYF. Here the CDR3 DNA reads TGTGCCAGCAACCAGGACAGGAGTTCAGATACGCAGTATTTT.

This clone has only one observation. The chain has TRBV19 and TRBJ1-1, with 9 bases fitting TRBD1. V lost 6 bases and J lost 1; bases outside the gene matches: 6. CDR3 length equals 15 residues. Per germline, CDR1 LNHDA and CDR2 SQIVND (reference sequence). This CDR3 reads CASSHPGQGNTEAFF. For the CDR3, the DNA is TGTGCCAGTAGCCACCCGGGACAGGGGAACACTGAAGCTTTCTTT.

The chain links TRBV18 to TRBJ2-1; 9 bases agree with TRBD1. From germline, CDR1 is KGHSH and CDR2 LQKENI. The ends lost 3 bases at V and 7 bases at J; junction bases unmatched: 7. CDR3 size: 15 residues. CDR3 protein: CASSPRQGERNEQFF. Written as DNA, the CDR3 is TGTGCCAGCTCACCCAGACAGGGGGAAAGGAATGAGCAGTTCTTC. Together with reference TRBV18 and TRBJ2-1, the CDR3 gives the full variable domain: NAGVMQNPRHLVRRRGQEARLRCSPMKGHSHVYWYRQLPEEGLKFMVYLQKENIIDESGMPKERFSAEFPKEGPSILRIQQVVRGDSAAYFCASSPRQGERNEQFFGPGTRLTVL.

This clone appeared a few times. This rearrangement joins TRBV10-2 to TRBJ1-6; 7 bases are shared with TRBD1. Germline CDR1 and CDR2: WSHSY and SAAADI. V gave up 5 bases and J gave up 13 bases; unmatched junction bases: 17. CDR3 size: 16 residues. The CDR3 loop is CASSLTSLGGSYPLHF. The CDR3 DNA is TGCGCCAGCAGTTTAACCTCGTTAGGGGGCTCTTACCCCCTCCACTTT.

The chain joins TRBV27 to TRBJ2-7, with D perhaps TRBD1 (6 bases). CDR3 length: 16 amino acids. V lost 6 bases and J 6 bases, leaving 24 bases between the germline ends. The germline gives CDR1 MNHEY, CDR2 SMNVEV (reference sequence). For the CDR3, the DNA is TGTGCCAGCAGACCCTCCCCGGGACAACTTTTAGGCGAGCAGTACTTC. Translation: CASRPSPGQLLGEQYF.

The chain is built from TRBV5-1 and TRBJ2-3; tentative D call: TRBD1 (5 bases). Germline CDR1 is SGHRS and CDR2 is YFSETQ. With 0 bases removed from V and 11 bases from J, the gap between germline ends came to 19 bases. This CDR3 region has 15 residues. CDR3 sequence reads: CASSLAVSGYHGQYF. CDR3 nucleotides: TGCGCCAGCAGCTTGGCCGTCTCAGGGTATCATGGGCAGTATTTT.

The rearrangement joins TRBV28 to TRBJ1-3; 7 nucleotides agree with TRBD1. CDR3 size: 14 residues. CDR1 is MDHEN and CDR2 is SYDVKM in the germline V gene. V gave up 6 bases and J gave up 3 bases; unmatched junction bases: 5. The chain's CDR3 is CASSPTGYGNTIYF. The CDR3 region has the DNA TGTGCCAGCAGCCCGACAGGGTATGGAAACACCATATATTTT.

This rearrangement joins TRBV4-1 to TRBJ1-4, with 8 positions matching TRBD1. Germline values: CDR1 MGHRA, CDR2 YSYEKL. Trimming took 4 bases from V and 5 from J; bases not matched to a gene: 3. The CDR3 extends over 14 amino acids. DNA for the CDR3: TGCGCCAGCAGCCTAGGACAGGGAAATGAAAAACTGTTTTTT. It codes for CASSLGQGNEKLFF.